This TCR beta chain was recovered during a study of T cell repertoires in cytomegalovirus infection. Study-wide background: Public TCR beta signatures marked donors with CMV infection and the matching HLA.

TCRdb reprocessed the reads via MiXCR and lists one record per CDR3 protein. The data contain some 440,000 distinct CDR3 sequences, approximately 33% of them singletons. Findings of the study overall: Totalled public TCR beta family frequency picked out people who carried CMV plus the relevant HLA. Across the ex vivo response, the dominant clonotypes were HLA-C-restricted CMV-specific TCR beta clonotypes.

CDR1 is MNHEY, CDR2 SVGEGT, per germline. V lost 5 bases and J lost 7; bases outside the gene matches: 10. The CDR3 contains 15 residues. To note about this clonotype: Its antigen is unknown.

This receptor was identified in a human donor in good health (CMV status not recorded). Some clones in this sample may be carry-over from other donors' samples. The sequencing input was PBMCs. This chain joins TRBV6-2 or TRBV6-3 and TRBJ2-7; 11 nucleotides align to TRBD1. The CDR3 loop is CASSLRSGTGGEQYF. Written as DNA, the CDR3 is TGTGCCAGCAGTCTCCGGTCCGGGACAGGGGGAGAGCAGTACTTC.